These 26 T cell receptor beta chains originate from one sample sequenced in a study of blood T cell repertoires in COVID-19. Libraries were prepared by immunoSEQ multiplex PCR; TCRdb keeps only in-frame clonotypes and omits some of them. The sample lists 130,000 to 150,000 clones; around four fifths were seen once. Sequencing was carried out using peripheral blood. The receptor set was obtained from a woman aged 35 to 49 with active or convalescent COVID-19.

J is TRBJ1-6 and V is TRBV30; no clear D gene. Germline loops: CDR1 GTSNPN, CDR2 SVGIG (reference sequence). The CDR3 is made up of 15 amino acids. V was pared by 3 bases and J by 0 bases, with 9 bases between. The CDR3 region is CAWRKEVSYNSPLHF. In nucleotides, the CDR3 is TGTGCCTGGAGAAAGGAGGTCTCCTATAATTCACCCCTCCACTTT.

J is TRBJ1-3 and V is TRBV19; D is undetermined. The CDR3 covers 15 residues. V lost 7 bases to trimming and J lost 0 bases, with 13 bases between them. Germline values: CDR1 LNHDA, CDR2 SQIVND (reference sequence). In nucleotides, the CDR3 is TGTGCCAGTACCTACCGGGAGGGCTCTGGAAACACCATATATTTT. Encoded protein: CASTYREGSGNTIYF.

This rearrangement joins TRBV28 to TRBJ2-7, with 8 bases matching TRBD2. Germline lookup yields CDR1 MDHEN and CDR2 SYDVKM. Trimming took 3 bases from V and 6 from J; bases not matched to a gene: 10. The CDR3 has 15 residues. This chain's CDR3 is CASSFGLASTSEQYF. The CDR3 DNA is TGTGCCAGCAGTTTTGGACTAGCCTCAACCTCCGAGCAGTACTTC.

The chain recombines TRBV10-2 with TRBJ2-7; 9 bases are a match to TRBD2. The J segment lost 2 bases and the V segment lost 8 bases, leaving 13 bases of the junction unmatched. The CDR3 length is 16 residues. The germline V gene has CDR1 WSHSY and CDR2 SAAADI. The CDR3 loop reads CASAFGGGGDPYEQYF. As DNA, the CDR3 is TGCGCCAGCGCCTTCGGCGGGGGGGGCGATCCCTACGAGCAGTACTTC.

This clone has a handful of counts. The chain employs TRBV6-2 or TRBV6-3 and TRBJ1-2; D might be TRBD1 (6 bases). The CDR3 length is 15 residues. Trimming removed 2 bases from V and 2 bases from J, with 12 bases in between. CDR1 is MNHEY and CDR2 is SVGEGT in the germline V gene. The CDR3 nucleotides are TGTGCCAGCAGTTACGGTAGCCAGGGGAACTATGGCTACACCTTC. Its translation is CASSYGSQGNYGYTF.

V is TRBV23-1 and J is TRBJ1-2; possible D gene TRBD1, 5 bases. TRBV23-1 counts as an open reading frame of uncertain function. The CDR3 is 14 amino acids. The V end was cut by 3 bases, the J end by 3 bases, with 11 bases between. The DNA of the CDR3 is TGCGCCAGCAGTCACCCCGGACACGACTATGGCTACACCTTC. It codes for CASSHPGHDYGYTF.

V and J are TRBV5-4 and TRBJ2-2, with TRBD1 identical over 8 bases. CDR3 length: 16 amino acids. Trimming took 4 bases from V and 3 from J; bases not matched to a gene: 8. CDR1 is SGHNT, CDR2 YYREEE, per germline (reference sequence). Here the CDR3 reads CASSIDRGIDTGELFF. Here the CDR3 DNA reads TGTGCCAGCAGCATAGACAGGGGCATTGACACCGGGGAGCTGTTTTTT.

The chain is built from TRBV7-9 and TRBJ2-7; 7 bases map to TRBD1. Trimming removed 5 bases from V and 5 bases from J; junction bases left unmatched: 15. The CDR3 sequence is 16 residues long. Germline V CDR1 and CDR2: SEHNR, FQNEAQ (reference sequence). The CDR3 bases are TGTGCCAGCAGCCAAGACTTTGGACACAGGGGCCACGAGCAGTACTTC. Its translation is CASSQDFGHRGHEQYF.

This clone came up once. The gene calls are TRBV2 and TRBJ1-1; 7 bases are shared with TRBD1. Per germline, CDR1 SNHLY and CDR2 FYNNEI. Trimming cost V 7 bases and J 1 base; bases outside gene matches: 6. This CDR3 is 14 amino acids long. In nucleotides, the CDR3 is TGTGCCAGCACTGTGGGACAGCAGAACACTGAAGCTTTCTTT. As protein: CASTVGQQNTEAFF.

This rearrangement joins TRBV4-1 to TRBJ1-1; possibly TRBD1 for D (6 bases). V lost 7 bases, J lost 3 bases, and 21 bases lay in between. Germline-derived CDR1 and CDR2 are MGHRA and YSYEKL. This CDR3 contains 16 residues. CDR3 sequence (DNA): TGCGCCAGCACCGGACAGAAAGCCTCTATCCACACTGAAGCTTTCTTT. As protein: CASTGQKASIHTEAFF.

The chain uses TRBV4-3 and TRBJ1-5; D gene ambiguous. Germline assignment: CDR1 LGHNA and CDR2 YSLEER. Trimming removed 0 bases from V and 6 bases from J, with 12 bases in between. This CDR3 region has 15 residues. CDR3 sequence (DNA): TGCGCCAGCAGCCAAGAGTGGCAGCCGGGTCAGCCCCAGCATTTT. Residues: CASSQEWQPGQPQHF.

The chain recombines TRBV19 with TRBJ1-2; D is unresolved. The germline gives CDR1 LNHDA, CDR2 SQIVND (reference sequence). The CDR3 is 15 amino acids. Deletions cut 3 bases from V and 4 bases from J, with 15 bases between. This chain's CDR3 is CASSILVSGTYGYTF. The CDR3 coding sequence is TGTGCCAGTAGTATTTTAGTGTCAGGCACCTATGGCTACACCTTC.

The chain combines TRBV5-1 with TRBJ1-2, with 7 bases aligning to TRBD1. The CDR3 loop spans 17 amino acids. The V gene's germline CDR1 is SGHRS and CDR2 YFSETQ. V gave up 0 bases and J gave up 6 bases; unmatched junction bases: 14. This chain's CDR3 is CASSLEGGPTRPDGYTF. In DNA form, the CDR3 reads TGCGCCAGCAGCTTGGAAGGGGGCCCCACCCGGCCGGATGGCTACACCTTC.

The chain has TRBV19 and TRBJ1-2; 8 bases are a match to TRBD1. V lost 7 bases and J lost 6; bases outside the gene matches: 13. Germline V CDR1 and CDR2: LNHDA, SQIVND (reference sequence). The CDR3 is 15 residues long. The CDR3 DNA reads TGTGCCAGTATAGCCCCCGGGACAGGATTCGATGGCTACACCTTC. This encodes CASIAPGTGFDGYTF.

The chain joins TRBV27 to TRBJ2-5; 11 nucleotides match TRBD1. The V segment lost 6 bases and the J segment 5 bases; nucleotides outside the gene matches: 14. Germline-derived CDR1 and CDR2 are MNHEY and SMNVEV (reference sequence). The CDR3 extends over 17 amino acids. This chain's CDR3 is CASSPPRDRGVGETQYF. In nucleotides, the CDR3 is TGTGCCAGCAGCCCCCCCCGGGACAGGGGGGTCGGGGAGACCCAGTACTTC.

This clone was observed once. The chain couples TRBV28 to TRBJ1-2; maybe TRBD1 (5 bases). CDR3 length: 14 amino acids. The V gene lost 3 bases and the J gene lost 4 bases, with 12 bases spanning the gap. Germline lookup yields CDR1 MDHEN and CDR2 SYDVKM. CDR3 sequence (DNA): TGTGCCAGCAGTTTTCAGGGTAGCACCTATGGCTACACCTTC. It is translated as CASSFQGSTYGYTF.

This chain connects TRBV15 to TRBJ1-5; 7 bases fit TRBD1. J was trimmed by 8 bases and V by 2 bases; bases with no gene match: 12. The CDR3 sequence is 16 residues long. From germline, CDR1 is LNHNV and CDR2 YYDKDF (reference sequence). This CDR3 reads CATSRNQGGLGEPQHF. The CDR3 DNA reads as TGTGCCACCAGCAGAAACCAAGGGGGCCTAGGGGAGCCCCAGCATTTT.

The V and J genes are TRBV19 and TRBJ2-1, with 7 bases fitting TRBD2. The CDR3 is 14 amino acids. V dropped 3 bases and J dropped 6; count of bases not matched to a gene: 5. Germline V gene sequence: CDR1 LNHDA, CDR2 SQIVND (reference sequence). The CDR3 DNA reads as TGTGCCAGTAGTATGCTAGGACTAGTCAATGAGCAGTTCTTC. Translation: CASSMLGLVNEQFF.

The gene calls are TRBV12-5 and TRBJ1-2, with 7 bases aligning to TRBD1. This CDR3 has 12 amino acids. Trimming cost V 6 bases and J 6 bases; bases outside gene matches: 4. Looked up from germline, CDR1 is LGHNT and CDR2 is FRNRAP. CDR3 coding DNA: TGTGCTAGTGGAGACAGGGTAAATGGCTACACCTTC. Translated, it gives CASGDRVNGYTF. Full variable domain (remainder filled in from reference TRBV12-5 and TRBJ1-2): DARVTQTPRHKVTEMGQEVTMRCQPILGHNTVFWYRQTMMQGLELLAYFRNRAPLDDSGMPKDRFSAEMPDATLATLKIQPSEPRDSAVYFCASGDRVNGYTFGSGTRLTVV.

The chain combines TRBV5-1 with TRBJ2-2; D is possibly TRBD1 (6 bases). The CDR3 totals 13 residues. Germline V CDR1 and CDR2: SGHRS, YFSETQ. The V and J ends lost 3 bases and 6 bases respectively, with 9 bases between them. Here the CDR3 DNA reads TGCGCCAGCAGCTCCACAGGGCCCGGGGAGCTGTTTTTT. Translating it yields CASSSTGPGELFF.

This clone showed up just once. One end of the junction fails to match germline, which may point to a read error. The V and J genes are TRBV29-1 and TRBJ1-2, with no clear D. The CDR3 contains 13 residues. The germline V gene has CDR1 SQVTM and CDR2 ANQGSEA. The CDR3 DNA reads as TGCAGCGTTGACCGTACCGGACGGCCGGGAAATGCCTTC. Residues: CSVDRTGRPGNAF.

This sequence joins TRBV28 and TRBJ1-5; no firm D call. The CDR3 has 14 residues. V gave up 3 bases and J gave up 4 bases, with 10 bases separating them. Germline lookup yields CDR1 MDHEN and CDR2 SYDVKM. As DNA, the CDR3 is TGTGCCAGCAGTTTTGACAATCGGAATCAGCCCCAGCATTTT. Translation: CASSFDNRNQPQHF. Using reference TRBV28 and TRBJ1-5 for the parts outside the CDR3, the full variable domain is DVKVTQSSRYLVKRTGEKVFLECVQDMDHENMFWYRQDPGLGLRLIYFSYDVKMKEKGDIPEGYSVSREKKERFSLILESASTNQTSMYLCASSFDNRNQPQHFGDGTRLSIL.

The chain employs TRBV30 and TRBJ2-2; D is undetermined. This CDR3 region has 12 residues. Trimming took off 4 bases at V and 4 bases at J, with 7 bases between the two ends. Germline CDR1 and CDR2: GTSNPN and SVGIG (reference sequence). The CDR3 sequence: CAWTHGTGELFF. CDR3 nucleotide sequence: TGTGCCTGGACTCACGGCACCGGGGAGCTGTTTTTT.

The CDR3 nucleotides read TGCGCCAGCAGCTTGCAGCGGGGTCAGCTAGTGGATACGCAGTATTTT. It is translated as CASSLQRGQLVDTQYF. The rearrangement uses TRBV5-1 and TRBJ2-3, with 7 nucleotides matching TRBD2. V gave up 1 base and J gave up 6 bases; unmatched junction bases: 11. Germline V CDR1 and CDR2: SGHRS, YFSETQ. The CDR3 is 16 residues long.

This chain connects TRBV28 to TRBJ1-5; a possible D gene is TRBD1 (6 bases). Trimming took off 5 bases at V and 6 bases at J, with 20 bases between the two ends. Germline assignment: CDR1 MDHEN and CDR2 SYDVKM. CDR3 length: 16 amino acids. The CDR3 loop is CASSVKGQSGSQPQHF. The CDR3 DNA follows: TGTGCCAGCAGTGTCAAGGGACAAAGTGGTTCTCAGCCCCAGCATTTT. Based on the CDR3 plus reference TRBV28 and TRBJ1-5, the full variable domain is DVKVTQSSRYLVKRTGEKVFLECVQDMDHENMFWYRQDPGLGLRLIYFSYDVKMKEKGDIPEGYSVSREKKERFSLILESASTNQTSMYLCASSVKGQSGSQPQHFGDGTRLSIL.

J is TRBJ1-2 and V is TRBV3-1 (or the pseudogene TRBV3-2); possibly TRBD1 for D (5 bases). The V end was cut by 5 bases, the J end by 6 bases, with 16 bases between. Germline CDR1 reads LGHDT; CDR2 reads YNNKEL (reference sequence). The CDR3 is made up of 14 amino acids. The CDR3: CASSERQKPHGYTF. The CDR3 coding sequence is TGTGCCAGCAGCGAGCGACAGAAGCCCCATGGCTACACCTTC.